The 30 T cell receptor beta chains presented below share a single source sample, sequenced in a study of tumor and adjacent non-tumor tissue in lung cancer (dated by TCRdb to the late 2010s). Library preparation employed multiplex PCR. TCRdb shows the sequencer as Illumina HiSeq 2500. TCRbeta libraries were built by three rounds of nested PCR using primers (Table S4), following protocols modified from ARM-PCR. TCRdb redid the processing of the public reads, applying fastp at Q25 and MiXCR, and retained in-frame beta chains. Rows with one shared CDR3 protein collapse into an entry with the most common genes and DNA. The sample yields over 85,000 distinct CDR3 sequences; over 75% were counted once. The top ten clonotypes cover about 22% of the sample. Bulk unsorted tissue served as the source for RNA extraction, and RNA quality was assessed using a NanoDrop ND-1000 and an Agilent 2100. The sample consisted of lung tumor tissue. These receptors were collected from a man between 65 and 85 years old with non-small cell lung cancer.

Worth noting for this clonotype: The junction departs from the called germline gene at one end, perhaps through a read error. V usage is TRBV6-6 and J usage is TRBJ2-3; D might be TRBD2 (5 bases). Germline CDR1 and CDR2: MNHNY and SVGAGI (reference sequence). This CDR3 spans 19 amino acids. CDR3 bases: TGCGCCAGCAGTTACTACCTACCTCCTATAGCGAGGGCCACAGATACGCAGTATTTT. Translation gives CASSYYLPPIARATDTQYF.

Note on this clonotype: A junction end diverges from the germline sequence, so it may reflect a read error. The genes are TRBV6-5 and TRBJ2-3, with D hard to call. Germline V gene sequence: CDR1 MNHEY, CDR2 SVGAGI. The CDR3 contains 14 residues. The CDR3 is CVSSYSQYIDTQYF. CDR3 DNA: TGTGTCAGCAGTTACTCACAGTACATAGATACGCAGTATTTT.

The CDR3 DNA reads as TGTGCCAGCAGTTCATCGACGGGCGGCAATCAGCCCCAGCATTTT. Encoded protein: CASSSSTGGNQPQHF. This chain joins TRBV28 and TRBJ1-5; D is unresolved. Trimming removed 4 bases at V and 2 bases at J, with 12 bases between. This CDR3 has 15 amino acids. Germline CDR1 and CDR2: MDHEN and SYDVKM.

As for this clonotype: A read error may account for a junction end that differs from germline. This chain joins TRBV6-5 and TRBJ2-2, with TRBD2 matching over 7 bases. Germline values: CDR1 MNHEY, CDR2 SVGAGI. This CDR3 is 14 amino acids long. CDR3 amino acids: CASRTSTNIGELFF. CDR3 nucleotide sequence: TGTGCCAGCAGGACTAGCACCAACATCGGGGAGCTGTTTTTT.

As for this clonotype: At one boundary the junction diverges from the germline segment, which might be a read error. The V call is TRBV12-5, the J call TRBJ1-1; D unresolved. The germline V gene has CDR1 LGHNT and CDR2 FRNRAP. This CDR3 is built from 12 residues. The CDR3 DNA reads as TGTGCTAGTAGTTTGTCCTACACTGAAGCTTCCTTT. This translates into CASSLSYTEASF.

Notes on this clonotype: One end of the junction is discordant with germline, which a read error may explain. The chain employs TRBV4-2 and TRBJ1-4; maybe TRBD1 (6 bases). CDR1 LGHNA and CDR2 YNFKEQ come from the germline V gene. This CDR3 contains 17 residues. The CDR3, as DNA: TGTGTCAGCAGCCAAGATCTTTTAAGGGGACACCGGAGGAAACTGTTTTTT. Residues: CVSSQDLLRGHRRKLFF.

Comment on this clonotype: A junction end diverges from the germline sequence, so it may reflect a read error. V and J are TRBV11-2 and TRBJ2-1, with D possibly TRBD2 on 5 matching bases. Germline loops: CDR1 SGHAT, CDR2 FQNNGV. This CDR3 region has 14 residues. CDR3 coding DNA: TGTGCCAGGAGCTTAGCGAGACACTACAAAGAGCAGTTCTTC. Protein product: CARSLARHYKEQFF.

Turning to this clonotype: The germline gene is not matched at one end of the junction; a read error may be the cause. The chain joins TRBV11-2 to TRBJ2-2; D may be TRBD2 (5 bases). From germline, CDR1 is SGHAT and CDR2 FQNNGV. This CDR3 region has 15 residues. This CDR3 is CVSSRSGTYTGELFF. The CDR3, as DNA: TGTGTCAGCAGCCGAAGCGGAACGTATACCGGGGAGCTGTTTTTT.

The chain recombines TRBV11-2 with TRBJ1-6; D remains ambiguous. The V end lost 6 bases, the J end lost 16 bases, and 25 bases lay between the germline ends. Germline CDR1 reads SGHAT; CDR2 reads FQNNGV. The CDR3 loop spans 15 amino acids. The CDR3 DNA is TGTGCCAGCAGTTCCCATAGCTTCTATAATTCACTGCTCCACTTT. Amino acid sequence: CASSSHSFYNSLLHF. The variable domain in full, completed from reference TRBV11-2 and TRBJ1-6, reads EAGVAQSPRYKIIEKRQSVAFWCNPISGHATLYWYQQILGQGPKLLIQFQNNGVVDDSQLPKDRFSAERLKGVDSTLKIQPAKLEDSAVYLCASSSHSFYNSLLHFGNGTRLTVT.

The CDR3 DNA reads as TGCGCTAGAAGGCAAGACCCAGCGGGAGCTAAATACAATGAGCAGTTCTTC. The encoded protein is CARRQDPAGAKYNEQFF. The J gene is TRBJ2-1, the V gene TRBV4-3, with 8 bases aligning to TRBD2. CDR3 length equals 17 residues. CDR1 is LGHNA, CDR2 YSLEER, per germline.

Only a few counts were recorded for this clonotype. A much larger clone sits a single nucleotide away, making a read error possible. Likely a read error: the CDR3 ends without its conserved phenylalanine or tryptophan. The chain uses TRBV20-1 and TRBJ1-5, with D hard to call. The CDR3 extends over 15 amino acids. V was clipped by 1 base and J by 1 base, with 11 bases between them. Looked up from germline, CDR1 is DFQATT and CDR2 is SNEGSKA (reference sequence). The CDR3 is CSARGRRESNQPQHL. The CDR3 nucleotides are TGCAGTGCTAGAGGTCGGAGGGAGAGCAATCAGCCCCAGCATCTT.

Details on this clonotype: The junction shows a germline mismatch at one end, possibly a read error. The chain uses TRBV11-2 and TRBJ2-5, with 8 nucleotides matching TRBD2. The CDR3 has 17 amino acids. Germline CDR1 SGHAT, CDR2 FQNNGV. The CDR3 sequence: CASRIGTSREFGETHYF. The CDR3 bases are TGTGCCAGCAGGATAGGGACTAGTCGGGAATTCGGGGAGACCCACTACTTC.

A word on this clonotype: Relative to the germline gene, one junction end is altered; a read error may explain this. The chain links TRBV6-2 or TRBV6-3 to TRBJ2-4, with TRBD1 matching over 10 bases. Germline CDR1 MNHEY, CDR2 SVGEGT. CDR3 length: 16 amino acids. CDR3 loop: CAISSTTGTGVYIQNF. The CDR3, as DNA: TGTGCCATCTCATCAACAACCGGGACAGGGGTTTACATTCAGAACTTC.

Remarks on this clonotype: Its ends do not fully match the called genes, so a read error is possible. The chain employs TRBV4-1 and TRBJ2-2; no reliable D call. The CDR3 has 19 residues. Germline V CDR1 and CDR2: MGHRA, YSYEKL. The CDR3 DNA reads as TGCGCCAGTAGCCAAGTTTCATTTTGGGCGAGATCGGTCACCGGGGAGCTGTTTTTT. It translates to CASSQVSFWARSVTGELFF.

This clonotype was counted a few times. The rearrangement joins TRBV10-3 to TRBJ1-5; a weak D match, TRBD1 (5 bases). V lost 5 bases to trimming and J lost 5 bases, with 16 bases between them. Germline-derived CDR1 and CDR2 are ENHRY and SYGVKD. CDR3 length: 15 residues. CDR3 coding DNA: TGTGCCATCAGTATAATAGAGGAAGGGGATCAGCCCCAGCATTTT. Its protein is CAISIIEEGDQPQHF.

Regarding this clonotype: This may be a read error, as it is one base from a much larger clone. The chain employs TRBV2 and TRBJ2-2, with D possibly matching TRBD2 (6 bases). Germline CDR1 and CDR2: SNHLY and FYNNEI. This CDR3 comprises 13 residues. The CDR3 protein is CASSPGVTRELFF. The CDR3 nucleotides are TGTGCCAGCAGTCCGGGGGTCACCAGGGAGCTGTTTTTT.

On this clonotype: The junction shows a germline mismatch at one end, possibly a read error. V usage is TRBV4-3 and J usage is TRBJ2-1; 8 bases map to TRBD2. The CDR3 loop spans 17 amino acids. Germline values: CDR1 LGHNA, CDR2 YSLEER. This CDR3 reads CAITQDPAGAEYNEEFF. The CDR3 nucleotides are TGCGCCATCACCCAAGACCCAGCGGGAGCTGAATACAATGAGGAGTTCTTC.

With regard to this clonotype: A read error is possible here, since a much larger clone lies one base away. The gene calls are TRBV7-9 and TRBJ2-7, with D tentatively TRBD1 or TRBD2 (6 bases each). Trimming removed 5 bases at V and 5 bases at J, with 19 bases between. This CDR3 contains 15 residues. CDR1 is SEHNR, CDR2 FQNEAQ, per germline (reference sequence). For the CDR3, the DNA is TGTGCCAGCAGCGCGATGGCCGGGGGCGCGAACGAGCAGTACTTC. Residues: CASSAMAGGANEQYF.

As for this clonotype: One end of the junction fails to match germline, which may point to a read error. The chain uses TRBV6-2 or TRBV6-3 and TRBJ2-2, with TRBD2 as a possible D gene (5 bases). Germline loops: CDR1 MNHEY, CDR2 SVGEGT. The CDR3 length is 12 residues. The CDR3 DNA sequence: TGTGTCAGCAGTACCAACACCGGGGAGCCGATTTTT. Protein product: CVSSTNTGEPIF.

This chain uses TRBV6-5 with TRBJ1-1; 7 nucleotides match TRBD1. Trimming took 8 bases from V and 4 from J; bases not matched to a gene: 13. Germline loops: CDR1 MNHEY, CDR2 SVGAGI. The CDR3 runs to 15 residues. The CDR3 coding sequence is TGTGCCAGCTGGACCTGGACAGGATTAGTCACTGAAGCTTTCTTT. Protein sequence: CASWTWTGLVTEAFF.

Comments on this clonotype: Sequence at one end of the junction differs from germline and may be a read error. The genes are TRBV11-3 and TRBJ2-1; TRBD2 matches 14 bases. This CDR3 comprises 17 residues. CDR1 is SGHNT and CDR2 is YENEEA in the germline V gene. The chain's CDR3 is CACSLLGTSGGYNERFF. The CDR3 bases are TGTGCCTGCAGCCTCCTGGGGACTAGCGGGGGCTACAATGAGCGGTTCTTC.

This chain connects TRBV5-4 to TRBJ2-5; D might be TRBD2 (6 bases). Germline V gene data show CDR1 as SGHNT and CDR2 as YYREEE (reference sequence). Trimming removed 0 bases from V and 14 bases from J, with 23 bases in between. The CDR3 is 15 residues long. The CDR3 DNA is TGTGCCAGCAGCTTGGCGGGAGTTGTTGGGGAGACTCATTACTTC. Amino acids: CASSLAGVVGETHYF.

Concerning this clonotype itself: This sequence may be a read error, since a much larger clone differs from it by one base. The CDR3 here is CSANPLTRSYEQYF. The CDR3 region has the DNA TGCAGTGCGAACCCCCTAACTCGCTCCTACGAGCAGTACTTC. This chain connects TRBV20-1 to TRBJ2-7; unclear D gene. Germline assignment: CDR1 DFQATT and CDR2 SNEGSKA (reference sequence). V was clipped by 6 bases and J by 0 bases, with 15 bases between them. The CDR3 extends over 14 amino acids.

A single count supports this clonotype. At one of its ends the junction is not consistent with the germline gene, which may arise from a read error. The chain couples TRBV6-6 to TRBJ1-5; D is unclear. Looked up from germline, CDR1 is MNHNY and CDR2 is SVGAGI (reference sequence). This CDR3 is 14 amino acids long. The CDR3 region is CAISTRDGNQPQHF. As DNA, the CDR3 is TGTGCCATCAGTACCCGAGATGGCAATCAGCCCCAGCATTTT.

Of note for this clonotype: Because the CDR3's place on the DNA is in doubt, the DNA is left out and the CDR3 is given as listed by TCRdb. The genes are TRBV29-1 and TRBJ1-2; the table's D call, TRBD1, has no DNA check behind it. Germline assignment: CDR1 SQVTM and CDR2 ANQGSEA. The CDR3 totals 14 residues, both ends included. This CDR3 reads CSAERGMANYGCTF.

As regards this clonotype: With a much larger clone just one base away, this may be a read error. Because it lacks the conserved phenylalanine or tryptophan at the end, this CDR3 is likely a read error. The CDR3 loop reads CASMGSSYNSPLHY. The CDR3 DNA follows: TGTGCCAGCATGGGGAGCTCCTATAATTCACCCCTCCACTAT. The genes are TRBV28 and TRBJ1-6; no clear D gene. With 7 bases removed from V and 0 bases from J, the gap between germline ends came to 7 bases. The V gene's germline CDR1 is MDHEN and CDR2 SYDVKM. This CDR3 spans 14 amino acids.

A word on this clonotype: This may stem from a read error, because a much larger clone lies one nucleotide away. The chain has TRBV20-1 and TRBJ2-3; D may be TRBD2 (6 bases). Germline lookup yields CDR1 DFQATT and CDR2 SNEGSKA (reference sequence). The CDR3 has 14 residues. DNA for the CDR3: TGCAGTGCATCCGGGACTGGTAGCACAGATATGCAGTATTTT. Translation: CSASGTGSTDMQYF.

Comment on this clonotype: One junction end does not reproduce the germline sequence, and a read error may be involved. The chain carries TRBV29-1 and TRBJ2-5; 9 bases align to TRBD1. The V gene's germline CDR1 is SQVTM and CDR2 ANQGSEA. The CDR3 is 12 residues long. The CDR3 DNA reads TGTAGCGTTAAGACAGGGGGAGAGACCCAGTACTTC. It translates to CSVKTGGETQYF.

Of note for this clonotype: The junction differs from germline at one of its ends, possibly a read error. The gene calls are TRBV6-2 or TRBV6-3 and TRBJ1-1; maybe TRBD1 (6 bases). Germline loops: CDR1 MNHEY, CDR2 SVGEGT. The CDR3 is 15 residues long. The chain's CDR3 is CARSTKQGTNTEAFF. CDR3 DNA sequence: TGTGCCAGGAGTACGAAACAGGGCACGAACACTGAGGCTTTCTTT.

With respect to this clonotype: The junction departs from the called germline gene at one end, perhaps through a read error. The genes are TRBV12-3 or TRBV12-4 and TRBJ1-1; D possibly corresponds to TRBD1 (6 bases). The CDR3 totals 16 residues. DNA for the CDR3: TGTGTCAGCAGTTTTTGCGGGGACAAGGAGAGAACTGAAGCTTTCTTT. Protein product: CVSSFCGDKERTEAFF.